The next 21 T cell receptor beta chains were all read from a single sample in a study of blood T cell repertoires in COVID-19. The table came from immunoSEQ multiplex PCR; TCRdb's copy has only in-frame clones and leaves some out. This sample carries more than 25,000 clones, roughly nine tenths of them seen once, and the ten largest clones take approximately 16%. Material: peripheral blood. These receptors were taken from a man at least 80 years old with acute or convalescent COVID-19.

This rearrangement joins TRBV5-8 to TRBJ1-5; a possible D gene is TRBD1 (5 bases). V was pared by 6 bases and J by 1 base, with 14 bases between. The CDR3 totals 15 residues. The germline V gene encodes CDR1 SGHTS and CDR2 YDEGEE. CDR3 DNA sequence: TGTGCCAGCACCCCCCGACAGTTCAGCAATCAGCCCCAGCATTTT. Its translation is CASTPRQFSNQPQHF.

J is TRBJ2-2 and V is TRBV5-1, with 12 bases lining up with TRBD2. V lost 0 bases to trimming and J lost 6 bases; unmatched junction nucleotides: 3. Germline V gene sequence: CDR1 SGHRS, CDR2 YFSETQ. This CDR3 contains 16 residues. CDR3 in amino acids: CASSLGLAGAPGELFF. The DNA of the CDR3 is TGCGCCAGCAGCTTGGGACTAGCGGGGGCCCCCGGGGAGCTGTTTTTT.

This clone showed up just once. This chain links TRBV29-1 with TRBJ1-5; 7 nucleotides agree with TRBD1. This CDR3 spans 13 amino acids. Germline CDR1 and CDR2: SQVTM and ANQGSEA. Trimming at V came to 6 bases and at J to 7 bases, leaving 9 bases not matched to a gene. CDR3: CSVRQGGDQPQHF. DNA of the CDR3: TGCAGCGTCCGACAGGGTGGGGACCAGCCCCAGCATTTT.

The chain links TRBV2 to TRBJ2-3; 9 positions match TRBD1. The V gene end was trimmed by 7 bases and the J gene end by 0 bases; junction bases not matched to a gene: 5. In germline, CDR1 is SNHLY, CDR2 FYNNEI. This CDR3 spans 15 amino acids. CDR3 coding DNA: TGTGCCAGCACCGGGACAGGGACTAGCACAGATACGCAGTATTTT. Translating gives CASTGTGTSTDTQYF.

This clone was observed a few times. The chain joins TRBV7-6 to TRBJ2-1, with TRBD2 matching 8 bases. The ends lost 0 bases at V and 9 bases at J; junction bases unmatched: 10. CDR1 and CDR2 from the germline V gene are SGHVS and FNYEAQ. The CDR3 covers 16 residues. DNA of the CDR3: TGTGCCAGCAGCTTAGCGATAACGGGGGGGCCGGGTGAGCAGTTCTTC. Its translation is CASSLAITGGPGEQFF. The variable domain in full, with the rest retrieved from reference TRBV7-6 and TRBJ2-1, is GAGVSQSPRYKVTKRGQDVALRCDPISGHVSLYWYRQALGQGPEFLTYFNYEAQQDKSGLPNDRFSAERPEGSISTLTIQRTEQRDSAMYRCASSLAITGGPGEQFFGPGTRLTVL.

The V and J genes are TRBV4-1 and TRBJ2-7, with 7 bases fitting TRBD1. Germline assignment: CDR1 MGHRA and CDR2 YSYEKL. CDR3 length: 13 amino acids. V trimming: 4 bases; J trimming: 3 bases; junction bases outside the gene matches: 3. The CDR3 region is CASSLRTGYEQYF. CDR3 DNA: TGCGCCAGCAGCCTACGGACAGGCTACGAGCAGTACTTC.

This clone was detected a few times. The rearrangement links TRBV7-3 to TRBJ2-5; TRBD1 might be the D (6 bases). Trimming stripped 5 bases from V and 4 bases from J, with 17 bases between. CDR1 SGHTA and CDR2 FQGTGA come from the germline V gene. The CDR3 spans 15 residues. CDR3 in DNA: TGTGCCAGCAGCACATCAGGGGTTTGGGGAGAGACCCAGTACTTC. Its translation: CASSTSGVWGETQYF.

The rearrangement uses TRBV27 and TRBJ2-7; the match to TRBD1 covers 9 bases. With 5 bases clipped from V and 5 bases from J, the junction kept 7 bases outside the gene matches. The V gene's germline CDR1 is MNHEY and CDR2 SMNVEV (reference sequence). The CDR3 runs 14 residues. CDR3 DNA: TGTGCCAGCAGTCAAGGGACAGGGTTCCACGAGCAGTACTTC. Translation gives CASSQGTGFHEQYF.

CDR3 amino acids: CASAKRGVYNEQFF. In DNA, the CDR3 is TGTGCCAGCGCGAAGCGGGGGGTCTACAATGAGCAGTTCTTC. This rearrangement joins TRBV11-2 to TRBJ2-1; 9 nucleotides line up with TRBD2. The CDR3 is 14 residues long. From germline, CDR1 is SGHAT and CDR2 FQNNGV. Losses at the gene ends were 8 bases for V and 3 bases for J; bases not matched to a gene: 5.

This clone occurred once. The V call is TRBV19, the J call TRBJ1-2; D not resolved. The ends were cut back, 0 bases at V and 4 bases at J, with 12 bases in the middle. This CDR3 has 15 amino acids. The germline V gene has CDR1 LNHDA and CDR2 SQIVND (reference sequence). The chain's CDR3 is CASSIELGQVYGYTF. CDR3 coding DNA: TGTGCCAGTAGTATAGAGTTGGGCCAGGTCTATGGCTACACCTTC.

The genes are TRBV11-2 and TRBJ2-7, with 8 bases lining up with TRBD2. The CDR3 extends over 15 amino acids. From germline, CDR1 is SGHAT and CDR2 FQNNGV. Trimming took 7 bases from V and 5 from J; bases not matched to a gene: 13. CDR3 loop: CASTVYGGAVNEQYF. The CDR3 coding sequence is TGTGCCAGCACCGTGTACGGGGGGGCCGTCAACGAGCAGTACTTC.

The rearrangement links TRBV9 to TRBJ1-6; the match to TRBD1 covers 7 bases. The germline V gene encodes CDR1 SGDLS and CDR2 YYNGEE. This CDR3 has 19 amino acids. V lost 0 bases to trimming and J lost 5 bases; unmatched junction nucleotides: 14. This CDR3 reads CASSVGRTGRPSNNSPLHF. For the CDR3, the DNA is TGTGCCAGCAGCGTAGGTAGGACAGGTCGACCTTCTAATAATTCACCCCTCCACTTT.

The chain recombines TRBV5-6 with TRBJ2-7, with a possible D match to TRBD1 (6 bases). This CDR3 contains 13 residues. The germline V and J ends were trimmed by 2 bases and 3 bases, with 9 bases remaining between them. Germline V lookup: CDR1 SGHDT, CDR2 YYEEEE. The CDR3 loop is CASSFRGGYEQYF. In DNA form, the CDR3 reads TGTGCCAGCAGCTTTAGAGGGGGCTACGAGCAGTACTTC.

This clone was observed a handful of times. The rearrangement uses TRBV6-5 and TRBJ1-2; TRBD1 matches 10 bases. The V and J ends lost 6 bases and 7 bases, in that order; junction bases with no gene match: 5. CDR1 MNHEY and CDR2 SVGAGI come from the germline V gene. This CDR3 is built from 13 residues. The CDR3 region has the DNA TGTGCCAGCAGAACCGGGACAGGGGTTGGCTACACCTTC. This codes for CASRTGTGVGYTF.

This sequence joins TRBV6-2 or TRBV6-3 and TRBJ2-1, with D possibly matching TRBD2 (5 bases). Germline CDR1 MNHEY, CDR2 SVGEGT. The CDR3 runs to 13 residues. V gave up 5 bases and J gave up 10 bases, with 15 bases separating them. The CDR3 sequence is CASSPSLRGEQFF. As DNA, the CDR3 is TGTGCCAGCAGTCCCTCATTGAGAGGGGAGCAGTTCTTC.

The table lists this clone with a count of one. The chain is built from TRBV5-8 and TRBJ2-2; D remains ambiguous. The germline V and J ends were trimmed by 0 bases and 7 bases, with 13 bases remaining between them. CDR1 is SGHTS, CDR2 YDEGEE, per germline. The CDR3 has 15 residues. The CDR3 bases are TGTGCCAGCAGCTTGGTGCGGTTAGCCAGCGGGGAGCTGTTTTTT. This codes for CASSLVRLASGELFF.

The chain couples TRBV19 to TRBJ2-1; 12 positions match TRBD1. This CDR3 spans 20 amino acids. J lost 0 bases, V lost 4 bases, and 13 bases had no gene match. Germline values: CDR1 LNHDA, CDR2 SQIVND (reference sequence). The CDR3 DNA sequence: TGTGCCAGTAGTAGGGACCCGGGACAGGGGGCGCAGGGCTCCTACAATGAGCAGTTCTTC. This codes for CASSRDPGQGAQGSYNEQFF.

The chain has TRBV28 and TRBJ1-1; TRBD1 agrees at 7 bases. The CDR3 totals 14 residues. Germline trimming cut 7 bases from V and 4 bases from J; bases unmatched to any gene: 9. Germline CDR1 MDHEN, CDR2 SYDVKM. The CDR3 loop reads CASMTGLRSTEAFF. The CDR3, as DNA: TGTGCCAGCATGACAGGGCTTCGTAGCACTGAAGCTTTCTTT.

J is TRBJ2-6 and V is TRBV19; TRBD2 might be the D (5 bases). V dropped 2 bases and J dropped 2 bases, with 13 bases sitting between them. CDR1 is LNHDA and CDR2 is SQIVND in the germline V gene (reference sequence). The CDR3 totals 17 residues. The DNA for the CDR3 is TGTGCCAGTAGTATAAGGTCTGTCGGGACTGGGGCCAACGTCCTGACTTTC. Its translation is CASSIRSVGTGANVLTF.

This rearrangement joins TRBV4-1 to TRBJ1-1, with 9 bases aligning to TRBD1. Looked up from germline, CDR1 is MGHRA and CDR2 is YSYEKL. This CDR3 is 14 amino acids long. V dropped 2 bases and J dropped 7; count of bases not matched to a gene: 5. The CDR3 reads CASSQRGQGREAFF. The CDR3 region has the DNA TGCGCCAGCAGCCAAAGGGGACAGGGACGTGAAGCTTTCTTT.

The chain carries TRBV25-1 and TRBJ1-1; D is unclear. CDR1 is MGHDK, CDR2 SYGVNS, per germline. V was shortened by 8 bases and J by 6 bases, with 16 bases between the two germline ends. This CDR3 is built from 13 residues. The CDR3 DNA reads as TGTGCCAGCGGCACGACGGGGAAGCCTGAAGCTTTCTTT. It specifies CASGTTGKPEAFF.